This TCR beta chain came from a study of shared clonotypes between healthy human individuals. Original processing methods: ImmunoSEQ output lacked quality scores and full-length reads, limiting matched filtering. Assay used: immunoSEQ multiplex PCR; TCRdb lists only in-frame clones, some missing. V and J calls and clone size come straight from that table; D and trimming were deduced from the DNA. This table has about 1.5 million clones, 95% to 99% appearing once. The CDR3 runs 13 residues. Trimming shortened V by 7 bases and J by 7 bases, and 16 bases separated the two germline ends. CDR1 and CDR2 (germline): MNHNS, SASEGT. CD45RA-negative memory and CD45RA+ naive subsets were split from the CD4+ cells.

Sequenced material: naive CD4+ T cells sorted from blood. Subset noted: CD45RA+ positively selected. The chain combines TRBV6-1 with TRBJ2-5; D gene ambiguous. The sequence was collected from a man aged 30 to 45 in good health. The CDR3 here is CASNLDLPRTQYF. In DNA, the CDR3 is TGTGCCAGCAATTTGGATTTGCCTCGGACCCAGTACTTC.